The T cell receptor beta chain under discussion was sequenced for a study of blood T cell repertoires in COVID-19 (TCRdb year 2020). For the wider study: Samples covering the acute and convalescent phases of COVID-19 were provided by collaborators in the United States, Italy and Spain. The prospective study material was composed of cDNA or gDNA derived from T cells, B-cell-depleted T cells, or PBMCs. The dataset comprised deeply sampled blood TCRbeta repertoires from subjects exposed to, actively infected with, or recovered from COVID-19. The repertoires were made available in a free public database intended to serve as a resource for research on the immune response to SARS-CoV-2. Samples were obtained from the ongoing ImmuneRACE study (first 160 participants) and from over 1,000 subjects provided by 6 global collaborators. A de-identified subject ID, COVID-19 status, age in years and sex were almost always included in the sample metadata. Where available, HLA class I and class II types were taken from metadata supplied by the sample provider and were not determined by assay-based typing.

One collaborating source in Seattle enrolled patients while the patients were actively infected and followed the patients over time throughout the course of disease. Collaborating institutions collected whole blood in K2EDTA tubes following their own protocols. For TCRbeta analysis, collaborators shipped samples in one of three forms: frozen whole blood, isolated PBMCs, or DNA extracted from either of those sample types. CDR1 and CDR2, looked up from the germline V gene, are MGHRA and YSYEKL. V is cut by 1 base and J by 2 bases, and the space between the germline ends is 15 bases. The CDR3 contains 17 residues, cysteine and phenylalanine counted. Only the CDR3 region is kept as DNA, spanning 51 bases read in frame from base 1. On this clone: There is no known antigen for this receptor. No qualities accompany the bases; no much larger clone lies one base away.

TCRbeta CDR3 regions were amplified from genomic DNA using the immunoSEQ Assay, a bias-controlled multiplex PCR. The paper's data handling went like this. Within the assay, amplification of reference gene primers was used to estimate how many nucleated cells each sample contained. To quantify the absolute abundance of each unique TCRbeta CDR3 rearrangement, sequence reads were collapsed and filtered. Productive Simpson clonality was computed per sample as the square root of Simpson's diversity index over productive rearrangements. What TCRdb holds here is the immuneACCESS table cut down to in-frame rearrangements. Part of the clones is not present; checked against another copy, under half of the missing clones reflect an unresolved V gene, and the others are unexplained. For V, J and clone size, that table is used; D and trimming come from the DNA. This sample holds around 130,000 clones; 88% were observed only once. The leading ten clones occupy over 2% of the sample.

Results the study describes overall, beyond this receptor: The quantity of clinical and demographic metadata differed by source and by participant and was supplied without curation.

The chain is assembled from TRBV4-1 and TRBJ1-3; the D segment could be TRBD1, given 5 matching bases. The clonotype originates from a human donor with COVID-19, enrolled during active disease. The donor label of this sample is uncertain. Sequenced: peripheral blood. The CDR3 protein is CASSQVSTGAPGNTIYF. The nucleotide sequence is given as TGCGCCAGCAGCCAAGTTTCCACAGGAGCCCCTGGAAACACCATATATTTT.